Each of the 19 T cell receptor beta chains below was sequenced from the same sample in a study of T cell changes during pregnancy in multiple sclerosis. Measured with immunoSEQ multiplex PCR; TCRdb has only the in-frame clones, and not every one. The sample lists some 87,000 clones, around 92% occurring once. The specimen was peripheral blood, collected in the first trimester of pregnancy. The source is a female donor with multiple sclerosis, enrolled in a pregnancy study.

The CDR3 region has the DNA TGTGCCAGCAGCTTTATCGGGACAGGGAAAAACATTCAGTACTTC. It encodes CASSFIGTGKNIQYF. The rearrangement uses TRBV7-9 and TRBJ2-4, with TRBD1 identical over 9 bases. This CDR3 has 15 amino acids. V lost 3 bases to trimming and J lost 4 bases; unmatched junction nucleotides: 4. CDR1 SEHNR and CDR2 FQNEAQ come from the germline V gene (reference sequence).

This chain joins TRBV27 and TRBJ2-5, with 8 bases fitting TRBD2. V lost 10 bases to trimming and J lost 3 bases; unmatched junction nucleotides: 7. The CDR3 runs to 13 residues. Looked up from germline, CDR1 is MNHEY and CDR2 is SMNVEV (reference sequence). In DNA, the CDR3 is TGTGCCACGGGAGGGAACCGGGAAGAGACCCAGTACTTC. Protein: CATGGNREETQYF.

V gene TRBV19 combines with J gene TRBJ1-2, with D possibly being TRBD1 (5 bases). Deletions cut 3 bases from V and 4 bases from J, with 12 bases between. The CDR3 consists of 14 residues. CDR1 LNHDA and CDR2 SQIVND come from the germline V gene (reference sequence). CDR3 in DNA: TGTGCCAGTAGTATTGACAGCCGTTTCTATGGCTACACCTTC. Translated: CASSIDSRFYGYTF.

The chain is built from TRBV11-2 and TRBJ2-6, with D maybe TRBD2 (7 bases). Germline V gene sequence: CDR1 SGHAT, CDR2 FQNNGV. CDR3 length: 18 residues. V lost 4 bases to trimming and J lost 3 bases, with 19 bases between them. CDR3 amino acids: CASSYGGLRLSGANVLTF. The CDR3 bases are TGTGCCAGCAGCTACGGGGGGCTTCGGCTCAGTGGGGCCAACGTCCTGACTTTC. Full variable domain (missing parts from reference TRBV11-2 and TRBJ2-6): EAGVAQSPRYKIIEKRQSVAFWCNPISGHATLYWYQQILGQGPKLLIQFQNNGVVDDSQLPKDRFSAERLKGVDSTLKIQPAKLEDSAVYLCASSYGGLRLSGANVLTFGAGSRLTVL.

This clone was recorded only once. This chain links TRBV19 with TRBJ1-2; the D is unclear. Germline V lookup: CDR1 LNHDA, CDR2 SQIVND (reference sequence). This CDR3 has 14 residues. The ends were cut back, 9 bases at V and 4 bases at J, with 18 bases in the middle. For the CDR3, the DNA is TGTGCCAGCGGGATGGGAGTTCAGATCTATGGCTACACCTTC. It yields the protein CASGMGVQIYGYTF.

The chain has TRBV30 and TRBJ2-4; 8 bases map to TRBD1. This CDR3 is 17 amino acids long. From germline, CDR1 is GTSNPN and CDR2 SVGIG (reference sequence). V was pared by 4 bases and J by 2 bases, with 13 bases of the junction left unmatched. The CDR3 coding sequence is TGTGCCTGGACCGTAGGGGCAGGGGGCCTATCCAAAAACATTCAGTACTTC. Protein product: CAWTVGAGGLSKNIQYF.

This chain connects TRBV27 to TRBJ2-1, with 8 bases matching TRBD2. This CDR3 comprises 16 residues. Per germline, CDR1 MNHEY and CDR2 SMNVEV (reference sequence). V lost 6 bases to trimming and J lost 9 bases; unmatched junction nucleotides: 16. This CDR3 is CASSSLPDYRGGEQFF. CDR3 nucleotide sequence: TGTGCCAGCAGCAGTTTGCCAGACTACCGGGGGGGTGAGCAGTTCTTC.

The chain links TRBV5-1 to TRBJ1-1; no clear D gene. The CDR3 totals 18 residues. V was pared by 0 bases and J by 1 base, with 19 bases between. Germline values: CDR1 SGHRS, CDR2 YFSETQ. DNA for the CDR3: TGCGCCAGCAGCTTGGTTACTACGGGGTATAGGAGGAACACTGAAGCTTTCTTT. The encoded protein is CASSLVTTGYRRNTEAFF. The full variable domain, with the rest looked up from reference TRBV5-1 and TRBJ1-1, is KAGVTQTPRYLIKTRGQQVTLSCSPISGHRSVSWYQQTPGQGLQFLFEYFSETQRNKGNFPGRFSGRQFSNSRSEMNVSTLELGDSALYLCASSLVTTGYRRNTEAFFGQGTRLTVV.

The chain recombines TRBV6-4 with TRBJ2-3; no firm D call. The CDR3 contains 14 residues. CDR1 and CDR2 (germline): MRHNA, SNTAGT. V lost 3 bases, J lost 1 base, and 8 bases lay in between. This CDR3 is CASSDTRGTDTQYF. CDR3 coding DNA: TGTGCCAGCAGTGATACGCGCGGCACAGATACGCAGTATTTT.

The V gene is TRBV28, the J gene TRBJ1-1; TRBD1 matches at 10 bases. The germline CDR1 and CDR2 sequences are MDHEN and SYDVKM. The CDR3 has 17 amino acids. V shed 7 bases, J shed 5 bases, and the junction held 16 bases outside the gene matches. The CDR3 sequence is CASTFGADRGRWTEAFF. DNA of the CDR3: TGTGCCAGCACCTTTGGAGCCGACAGGGGGCGATGGACTGAAGCTTTCTTT.

In this sample, this clone turned up a few times. The chain recombines TRBV10-2 with TRBJ1-2; 9 bases agree with TRBD1. The CDR3 length is 14 residues. The germline V gene has CDR1 WSHSY and CDR2 SAAADI. V trimming: 2 bases; J trimming: 8 bases; junction bases outside the gene matches: 6. The CDR3 DNA reads TGCGCCAGCAGTGAGACAGGGGGCGGATACGGCTACACCTTC. This gives the protein CASSETGGGYGYTF.

In DNA form, the CDR3 reads TGCAGCGTTGAACCAGATTCCTCCTACAATGAGCAGTTCTTC. Encoded protein: CSVEPDSSYNEQFF. The rearrangement joins TRBV29-1 to TRBJ2-1; D gene uncertain. Germline V lookup: CDR1 SQVTM, CDR2 ANQGSEA. V gave up 2 bases and J gave up 0 bases, with 8 bases separating them. There are 14 residues in the CDR3.

This clone occurred once. The genes are TRBV5-1 and TRBJ2-7; 9 positions match TRBD2. Germline CDR1 and CDR2: SGHRS and YFSETQ. This CDR3 spans 15 amino acids. V shed 4 bases and J 4 bases; nucleotides not matched to a gene: 9. The CDR3 sequence: CASSLSGGRGYEQYF. CDR3 in DNA: TGCGCCAGCAGCCTTAGTGGCGGGAGGGGTTACGAGCAGTACTTC.

The V call is TRBV28, the J call TRBJ2-3; D gene ambiguous. Trimming stripped 7 bases from V and 1 base from J, with 6 bases between. CDR1 and CDR2 (germline): MDHEN, SYDVKM. This CDR3 is 12 amino acids long. The CDR3 spells CASISGTDTQYF. The CDR3 coding sequence is TGTGCCAGCATAAGCGGCACAGATACGCAGTATTTT.

The chain is built from TRBV5-8 and TRBJ2-3; unclear D gene. The V end lost 0 bases, the J end lost 0 bases, and 8 bases lay between the germline ends. CDR1 is SGHTS and CDR2 is YDEGEE in the germline V gene. The CDR3 is 15 residues long. CDR3 sequence (DNA): TGTGCCAGCAGCTTGGTCCTTTCTAGCACAGATACGCAGTATTTT. This translates into CASSLVLSSTDTQYF.

V usage is TRBV4-1 and J usage is TRBJ1-4; D might be TRBD1 (6 bases). Trimming left V 4 bases short and J 8 bases short, with 14 bases between. Germline V gives CDR1 MGHRA, CDR2 YSYEKL. CDR3 length equals 14 residues. The DNA of the CDR3 is TGCGCCAGCAGCCCCCCTAATCAGGGGGAAAAACTGTTTTTT. Residues: CASSPPNQGEKLFF.

V gene TRBV28 combines with J gene TRBJ2-2; D perhaps matches TRBD2 (6 bases). V was pared by 6 bases and J by 6 bases, with 20 bases between. The CDR3 length is 16 residues. Germline CDR1 MDHEN, CDR2 SYDVKM. CDR3 sequence: CASRPHVGRRAGELFF. CDR3 DNA: TGTGCCAGCAGGCCTCACGTAGGGAGGCGCGCCGGGGAGCTGTTTTTT. The full variable domain, its missing parts supplied by reference TRBV28 and TRBJ2-2, is DVKVTQSSRYLVKRTGEKVFLECVQDMDHENMFWYRQDPGLGLRLIYFSYDVKMKEKGDIPEGYSVSREKKERFSLILESASTNQTSMYLCASRPHVGRRAGELFFGEGSRLTVL.

This clone is medium-sized within its sample. The V gene is TRBV9, the J gene TRBJ1-4; 9 nucleotides align to TRBD1. The germline gives CDR1 SGDLS, CDR2 YYNGEE. There are 16 residues in the CDR3. Unmatched junction bases numbered 6, after V lost 4 bases and J lost 2 bases. CDR3 DNA sequence: TGTGCCAGCAGCCCGGGGACAGGGACCACTAATGAAAAACTGTTTTTT. Encoded protein: CASSPGTGTTNEKLFF.

J is TRBJ2-3 and V is TRBV11-2; no definite D call. Between the trimmed V and J ends, which lost 5 bases and 7 bases, there was a span of 7 bases. The germline gives CDR1 SGHAT, CDR2 FQNNGV. The CDR3 loop spans 11 amino acids. CDR3: CASSPGYTQYF. CDR3 in DNA: TGTGCCAGCAGCCCCGGTTATACGCAGTATTTT.